Listed here are 32 T cell receptor beta chains from one sample, sequenced in a study of T cells in Graves' hyperthyroidism and ophthalmopathy. Amplified TCR beta CDR3 regions derived from RNA transcripts. During a first-round RT-PCR of the TCR CDR3, the HTBI primer set was used. TCRdb redid the calling of the multiplex PCR reads with MiXCR, one entry per CDR3 protein. Among about 360,000 distinct CDR3 sequences listed, roughly an eighth were seen once. Sequenced input: blood. The receptors derive from a woman between 18 and 29 years old with Graves' hyperthyroidism.

V usage is TRBV4-1 and J usage is TRBJ2-7; 9 bases are a match to TRBD2. The J segment lost 3 bases and the V segment lost 1 base, leaving 4 bases of the junction unmatched. The CDR3 extends over 15 amino acids. Germline values: CDR1 MGHRA, CDR2 YSYEKL. The CDR3 DNA reads as TGCGCCAGCAGCCAAGGAATACTAGCGGGCTACGAGCAGTACTTC. This encodes CASSQGILAGYEQYF.

At least ten counts were recorded for this clonotype. The V gene is TRBV6-1, the J gene TRBJ1-1; D possibly corresponds to TRBD1 (6 bases). The germline gives CDR1 MNHNS, CDR2 SASEGT. V lost 5 bases to trimming and J lost 5 bases, with 12 bases between them. The CDR3 is made up of 13 amino acids. CDR3 loop: CASSWGAQTEAFF. The CDR3 region has the DNA TGTGCCAGCAGTTGGGGGGCGCAAACTGAAGCTTTCTTT.

This clonotype showed up many times. The chain joins TRBV10-3 to TRBJ2-7, with D perhaps matching TRBD1 or TRBD2 (6 bases each). The ends were cut back, 8 bases at V and 6 bases at J, with 11 bases in the middle. The CDR3 has 11 amino acids. CDR1 and CDR2 (germline): ENHRY, SYGVKD. CDR3: CAIGRGPEQYF. DNA for the CDR3: TGTGCCATCGGTCGGGGGCCCGAGCAGTACTTC.

This clonotype was recorded many times. This chain's CDR3 is CAWTGGVKSRSDTQYF. The CDR3 nucleotides are TGTGCCTGGACAGGGGGCGTGAAGAGTCGATCAGATACGCAGTATTTT. This chain links TRBV30 with TRBJ2-3; TRBD1 aligns across 8 bases. Germline V gives CDR1 GTSNPN, CDR2 SVGIG (reference sequence). V was clipped by 4 bases and J by 4 bases; unmatched bases: 13. The length of the CDR3 is 16 residues.

Many counts were recorded for this clonotype. The genes are TRBV28 and TRBJ2-2; a possible D gene is TRBD1 (5 bases). Trimming took off 3 bases at V and 5 bases at J, with 10 bases between the two ends. The CDR3 contains 14 residues. The V gene's germline CDR1 is MDHEN and CDR2 SYDVKM. This CDR3 is CASSFVGATGELFF. The CDR3 DNA reads TGTGCCAGCAGTTTCGTTGGGGCGACCGGGGAGCTGTTTTTT.

This clonotype has ten or more counts. The chain joins TRBV6-5 to TRBJ2-3; no definite D call. Germline-derived CDR1 and CDR2 are MNHEY and SVGAGI. With 0 bases removed from V and 6 bases from J, the gap between germline ends came to 7 bases. The CDR3 extends over 13 amino acids. The CDR3 is CASSYSGSDTQYF. CDR3 bases: TGTGCCAGCAGTTACTCAGGGTCTGATACGCAGTATTTT.

The V call is TRBV7-6, the J call TRBJ2-2; 8 bases fit TRBD2. The CDR3 is 12 residues long. The germline V gene has CDR1 SGHVS and CDR2 FNYEAQ. V shed 6 bases and J 7 bases; nucleotides not matched to a gene: 1. Here the CDR3 DNA reads TGTGCCAGCAGAAGCGGGAGCGGGGAGCTGTTTTTT. Encoded protein: CASRSGSGELFF.

This clonotype was counted once. A much larger clone is a single base away; this may be a read error. The chain employs TRBV28 and TRBJ2-1; 10 bases map to TRBD2. Judging by the DNA end, TRBJ2-7 fits better; the J call may be wrong. This CDR3 has 17 residues. Germline values: CDR1 MDHEN, CDR2 SYDVKM. DNA for the CDR3: TGTGCCAGCAGTTCGGGGCTAGCGGGGGCCCCCCACAATGAGCAGTACTTC. It yields the protein CASSSGLAGAPHNEQYF.

This clonotype was detected ten times or more. The V and J genes are TRBV7-9 and TRBJ2-5; no firm D call. Trimming left V 5 bases short and J 3 bases short, with 4 bases between. Germline loops: CDR1 SEHNR, CDR2 FQNEAQ (reference sequence). This CDR3 has 11 residues. CDR3 DNA: TGTGCCAGCAGCATCGAAGAGACCCAGTACTTC. This encodes CASSIEETQYF.

V usage is TRBV5-1 and J usage is TRBJ1-1; 8 bases match TRBD1. This CDR3 is 16 amino acids long. V gave up 1 base and J gave up 1 base; unmatched junction bases: 6. CDR1 is SGHRS and CDR2 is YFSETQ in the germline V gene. CDR3 DNA: TGCGCCAGCAGCTTGCCGTCAGGGGGCGCGAACACTGAAGCTTTCTTT. Its translation is CASSLPSGGANTEAFF.

The chain carries TRBV4-3 and TRBJ2-7; D is uncertain. V was trimmed by 0 bases and J by 3 bases, leaving 12 bases between them. This CDR3 region has 15 residues. Germline V gene data show CDR1 as LGHNA and CDR2 as YSLEER. The CDR3 sequence is CASSQESIGLYEQYF. Here the CDR3 DNA reads TGCGCCAGCAGCCAAGAATCGATCGGCCTCTACGAGCAGTACTTC.

The V call is TRBV15, the J call TRBJ2-5; no reliable D call. Deletions cut 0 bases from V and 5 bases from J, with 7 bases between. CDR1 is LNHNV and CDR2 is YYDKDF in the germline V gene (reference sequence). This CDR3 is 13 amino acids long. The CDR3 bases are TGTGCCACCAGCAGAGATCGGGCTGAGACCCAGTACTTC. Residues: CATSRDRAETQYF.

This clonotype came up many times. This chain connects TRBV27 to TRBJ2-1; TRBD2 aligns across 7 bases. With V trimmed by 5 bases and J by 5 bases, 3 bases remained unmatched. Looked up from germline, CDR1 is MNHEY and CDR2 is SMNVEV (reference sequence). The CDR3 totals 13 residues. In nucleotides, the CDR3 is TGTGCCAGCAGTATCCTAGCGGACAATGAGCAGTTCTTC. Translating it yields CASSILADNEQFF.

A note on this clonotype: A read error may produce the germline difference seen at one junction end. The V and J genes are TRBV19 and TRBJ1-5, with D unresolved. The CDR3 runs to 15 residues. CDR1 and CDR2 from the germline V gene are LNHDA and SQIVND (reference sequence). The chain's CDR3 is CASSIEQHSDQPQHF. CDR3 sequence (DNA): TGTGCCAGTAGTATAGAACAGCATAGCGATCAGCCTCAGCATTTT.

This clonotype was counted ten times or more. Here the CDR3 DNA reads TGTGCCACCAGTCTGGGGTCAACTAATGAAAAACTGTTTTTT. Translating gives CATSLGSTNEKLFF. The chain carries TRBV15 and TRBJ1-4; D gene ambiguous. Trimming pared 6 bases from V and 0 bases from J, leaving 8 bases between. CDR1 is LNHNV, CDR2 YYDKDF, per germline (reference sequence). This CDR3 has 14 amino acids.

In this sample, this clonotype turned up many times. The rearrangement joins TRBV7-6 to TRBJ1-6; D unclear. This CDR3 region has 15 residues. Trimming took off 5 bases at V and 0 bases at J, with 8 bases between the two ends. Germline V gene sequence: CDR1 SGHVS, CDR2 FNYEAQ. CDR3: CASSPGPSYNSPLHF. The CDR3, as DNA: TGTGCCAGCAGCCCAGGACCCTCCTATAATTCACCCCTCCACTTT. Drawing the rest from reference TRBV7-6 and TRBJ1-6, the complete variable domain is GAGVSQSPRYKVTKRGQDVALRCDPISGHVSLYWYRQALGQGPEFLTYFNYEAQQDKSGLPNDRFSAERPEGSISTLTIQRTEQRDSAMYRCASSPGPSYNSPLHFGNGTRLTVT.

This clonotype was seen many times. The DNA of the CDR3 is TGTGCCAGCAGCTTAGCTAGCGGGAGGGCCCATGAGCAGTTCTTC. It encodes CASSLASGRAHEQFF. This rearrangement joins TRBV11-3 to TRBJ2-1; 12 bases align to TRBD2. Germline V gene lookup returns CDR1 SGHNT and CDR2 YENEEA. Trimming took 1 base from V and 8 from J; bases not matched to a gene: 3. CDR3 length: 15 amino acids. The full variable domain, with the rest looked up from reference TRBV11-3 and TRBJ2-1, is EAGVVQSPRYKIIEKKQPVAFWCNPISGHNTLYWYLQNLGQGPELLIRYENEEAVDDSQLPKDRFSAERLKGVDSTLKIQPAELGDSAVYLCASSLASGRAHEQFFGPGTRLTVL.

This clonotype was picked up a small number of times. A clone one base away is much larger, so this may be a read error. As the CDR3 is not closed by the conserved phenylalanine or tryptophan, this likely results from a read error. The chain employs TRBV11-2 and TRBJ2-7, with 7 bases lining up with TRBD2. The CDR3 loop spans 15 amino acids. J was trimmed by 2 bases and V by 6 bases; bases with no gene match: 10. Germline V gene lookup returns CDR1 SGHAT and CDR2 FQNNGV. In nucleotides, the CDR3 is TGTGCCAGCAGTAAGAGCGGGGTACCTACCTACGAGCAGTACCTC. Translating it yields CASSKSGVPTYEQYL.

This clonotype was seen only a few times. The rearrangement uses TRBV10-3 and TRBJ2-2; TRBD1 or TRBD2 may be the D gene (6 bases each). Per germline, CDR1 ENHRY and CDR2 SYGVKD. The CDR3 has 16 amino acids. Written as DNA, the CDR3 is TGTGCGACCCGAAGGAGGGGGGCGACGGGGACCGGGGAGCTGTTTTTT. Translated: CATRRRGATGTGELFF.

There are many counts of this clonotype. The V gene is TRBV25-1, the J gene TRBJ2-7; the D is unclear. The CDR3 totals 14 residues. Germline loops: CDR1 MGHDK, CDR2 SYGVNS. With 1 base removed from V and 3 bases from J, the gap between germline ends came to 10 bases. CDR3 sequence (DNA): TGTGCCAGCAGTGAATTAGGAATCTACTACGAGCAGTACTTC. As protein: CASSELGIYYEQYF.

This clonotype was seen ten or more times. This chain links TRBV6-5 with TRBJ2-7, with TRBD2 identical over 12 bases. The trim removed 0 bases at V and 6 bases at J, leaving 6 bases unmatched. Germline CDR1 MNHEY, CDR2 SVGAGI. The CDR3 consists of 16 residues. The CDR3 sequence is CASSYSRTSGISEQYF. Here the CDR3 DNA reads TGTGCCAGCAGTTACTCCAGGACTAGCGGGATTTCCGAGCAGTACTTC.

This clonotype was found a few times. V usage is TRBV30 and J usage is TRBJ1-2; TRBD1 might be the D (5 bases). Germline values: CDR1 GTSNPN, CDR2 SVGIG (reference sequence). The CDR3 loop spans 16 amino acids. The V gene lost 3 bases and the J gene lost 0 bases, with 17 bases spanning the gap. Here the CDR3 DNA reads TGTGCCTGGAGAAACCTATGGGACCGATCTAACTATGGCTACACCTTC. Encoded protein: CAWRNLWDRSNYGYTF.

This clonotype has ten or more counts. V and J are TRBV20-1 and TRBJ2-3, with 7 bases that match TRBD1. The ends lost 6 bases at V and 5 bases at J; junction bases unmatched: 8. The CDR3 length is 13 residues. From germline, CDR1 is DFQATT and CDR2 SNEGSKA (reference sequence). The DNA of the CDR3 is TGCAGTGCCCTTCCTCCAGGGGGAGATACGCAGTATTTT. Protein sequence: CSALPPGGDTQYF.

This clonotype was observed at least ten times. The chain employs TRBV7-2 and TRBJ2-7; 7 nucleotides match TRBD2. This CDR3 is 15 amino acids long. Germline values: CDR1 SGHTA, CDR2 FQGNSA. Losses at the gene ends were 5 bases for V and 4 bases for J; bases not matched to a gene: 11. CDR3 protein: CASSTPAGVRYEQYF. As DNA, the CDR3 is TGTGCCAGCAGCACCCCTGCGGGAGTTAGGTACGAGCAGTACTTC. Full variable domain (rest looked up from reference TRBV7-2 and TRBJ2-7): GAGVSQSPSNKVTEKGKDVELRCDPISGHTALYWYRQSLGQGLEFLIYFQGNSAPDKSGLPSDRFSAERTGGSVSTLTIQRTQQEDSAVYLCASSTPAGVRYEQYFGPGTRLTVT.

In its sample, this clonotype was seen many times. The rearrangement joins TRBV18 to TRBJ1-1; TRBD1 might be the D (6 bases). From germline, CDR1 is KGHSH and CDR2 LQKENI. Trimming pared 8 bases from V and 5 bases from J, leaving 12 bases between. This CDR3 region has 12 residues. CDR3 bases: TGTGCCAGCAAGACAGGAGCGACTGAAGCTTTCTTT. Amino acid sequence: CASKTGATEAFF.

This clonotype was seen repeatedly, ten times or more. The rearrangement links TRBV11-2 to TRBJ1-1; TRBD1 matches 9 bases. V dropped 2 bases and J dropped 4; count of bases not matched to a gene: 8. This CDR3 region has 16 residues. The germline V gene has CDR1 SGHAT and CDR2 FQNNGV. The CDR3 nucleotides read TGTGCCAGCAGCTTATTGACGGGACAGGGAACCACTGAAGCTTTCTTT. Amino acid sequence: CASSLLTGQGTTEAFF. Filled out from reference TRBV11-2 and TRBJ1-1, the complete variable domain reads EAGVAQSPRYKIIEKRQSVAFWCNPISGHATLYWYQQILGQGPKLLIQFQNNGVVDDSQLPKDRFSAERLKGVDSTLKIQPAKLEDSAVYLCASSLLTGQGTTEAFFGQGTRLTVV.

This clonotype was seen repeatedly, ten times or more. The chain joins TRBV2 to TRBJ2-3; D not resolved. The V end was cut by 7 bases, the J end by 7 bases, with 9 bases between. This CDR3 contains 11 residues. Germline-derived CDR1 and CDR2 are SNHLY and FYNNEI. For the CDR3, the DNA is TGTGCCAGCAAAGGTGGGAATACGCAGTATTTT. It specifies CASKGGNTQYF.

This clonotype was seen at least ten times. This chain uses TRBV27 with TRBJ1-6; a weak D match, TRBD1 (5 bases). This CDR3 spans 14 amino acids. Per the germline V gene, CDR1 is MNHEY and CDR2 is SMNVEV (reference sequence). Deletions cut 6 bases from V and 9 bases from J, with 15 bases between. CDR3: CASSFTSRGSPLHF. CDR3 DNA sequence: TGTGCCAGCAGCTTCACAAGTAGGGGTTCACCCCTCCACTTT.

At least ten counts were recorded for this clonotype. V and J are TRBV18 and TRBJ2-7; D gene unclear. Germline values: CDR1 KGHSH, CDR2 LQKENI. This CDR3 comprises 14 residues. Between the trimmed V and J ends, which lost 3 bases and 2 bases, there was a span of 11 bases. In DNA form, the CDR3 reads TGTGCCAGCTCACCGATCGACGGAACCTACGAGCAGTACTTC. Translation gives CASSPIDGTYEQYF.

This clonotype was detected only a few times. Possible read error: a much larger clone is one base away. The rearrangement uses TRBV5-1 and TRBJ2-1, with D perhaps TRBD2 (6 bases). From germline, CDR1 is SGHRS and CDR2 YFSETQ. The CDR3 has 15 amino acids. The DNA of the CDR3 is TGCGCCAGCAGTTTAGCGGACCCCTCCTACAATGAGCAGCTCTTC. Translated: CASSLADPSYNEQLF.

This clonotype was seen more than once but under ten times. The chain uses TRBV6-1 and TRBJ2-3, with D tentatively TRBD1 or TRBD2 (6 bases each). Trimming pared 6 bases from V and 2 bases from J, leaving 15 bases between. The CDR3 runs 15 residues. The germline V gene has CDR1 MNHNS and CDR2 SASEGT. The CDR3 loop is CASRKGGPNTDTQYF. The CDR3 DNA reads as TGTGCCAGCAGGAAGGGGGGACCCAACACAGATACGCAGTATTTT.

This clonotype was observed many times. The CDR3 here is CASSAYGQGKGQPQHF. CDR3 DNA sequence: TGTGCCAGCAGCGCTTATGGACAGGGCAAGGGTCAGCCCCAGCATTTT. The chain is built from TRBV7-8 and TRBJ1-5; 8 nucleotides line up with TRBD1. This CDR3 is 16 amino acids long. Germline lookup yields CDR1 SGHVS and CDR2 FQNEAQ. J was trimmed by 6 bases and V by 5 bases; bases with no gene match: 12.